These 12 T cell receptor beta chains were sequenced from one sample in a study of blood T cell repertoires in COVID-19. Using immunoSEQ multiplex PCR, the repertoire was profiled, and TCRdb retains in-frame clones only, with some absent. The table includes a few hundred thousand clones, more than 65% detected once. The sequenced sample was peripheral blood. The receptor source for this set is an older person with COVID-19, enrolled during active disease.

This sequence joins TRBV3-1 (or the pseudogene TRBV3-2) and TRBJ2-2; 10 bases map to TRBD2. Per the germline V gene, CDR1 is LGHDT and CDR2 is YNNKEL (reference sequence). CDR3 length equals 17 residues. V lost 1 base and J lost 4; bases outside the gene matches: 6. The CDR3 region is CASSQAPSGGPTGELFF. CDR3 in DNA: TGTGCCAGCAGCCAAGCCCCTAGCGGGGGCCCCACCGGGGAGCTGTTTTTT.

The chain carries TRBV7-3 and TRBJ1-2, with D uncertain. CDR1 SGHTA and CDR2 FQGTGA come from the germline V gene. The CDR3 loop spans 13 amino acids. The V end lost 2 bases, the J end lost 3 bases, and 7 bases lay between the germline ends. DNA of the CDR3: TGTGCCAGCAGCTTAGAGGAACACTATGGCTACACCTTC. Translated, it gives CASSLEEHYGYTF. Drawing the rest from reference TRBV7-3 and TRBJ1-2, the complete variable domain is GAGVSQTPSNKVTEKGKYVELRCDPISGHTALYWYRQSLGQGPEFLIYFQGTGAADDSGLPNDRFFAVRPEGSVSTLKIQRTERGDSAVYLCASSLEEHYGYTFGSGTRLTVV.

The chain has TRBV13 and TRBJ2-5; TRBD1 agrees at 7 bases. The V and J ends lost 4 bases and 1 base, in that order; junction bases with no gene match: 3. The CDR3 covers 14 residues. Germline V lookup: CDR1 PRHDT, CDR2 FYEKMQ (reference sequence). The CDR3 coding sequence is TGTGCCAGCAGCTCCCGGGACAGCCAAGAGACCCAGTACTTC. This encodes CASSSRDSQETQYF.

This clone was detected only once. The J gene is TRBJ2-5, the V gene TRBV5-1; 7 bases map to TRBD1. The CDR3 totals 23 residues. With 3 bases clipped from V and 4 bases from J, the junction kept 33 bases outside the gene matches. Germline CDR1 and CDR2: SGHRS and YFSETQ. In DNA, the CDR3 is TGCGCCAGCAGCTCCACCCGACTTTACCGGGCCCAGGGGGTGGTGGAATTGGGAGAGACCCAGTACTTC. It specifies CASSSTRLYRAQGVVELGETQYF.

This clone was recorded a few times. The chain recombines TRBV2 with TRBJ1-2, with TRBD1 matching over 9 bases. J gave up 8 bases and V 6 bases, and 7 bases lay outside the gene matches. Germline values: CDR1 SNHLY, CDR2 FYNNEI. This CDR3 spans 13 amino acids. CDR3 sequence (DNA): TGTGCCAGCAGCGGACAGGGGCAAGGAGGCTACACCTTC. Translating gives CASSGQGQGGYTF.

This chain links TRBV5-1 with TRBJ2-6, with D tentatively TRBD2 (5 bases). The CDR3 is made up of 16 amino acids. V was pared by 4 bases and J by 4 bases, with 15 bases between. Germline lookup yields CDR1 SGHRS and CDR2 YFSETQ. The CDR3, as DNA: TGCGCCAGCAGCCCAGTCCGGGGATACGGGGCCAACGTCCTGACTTTC. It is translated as CASSPVRGYGANVLTF.

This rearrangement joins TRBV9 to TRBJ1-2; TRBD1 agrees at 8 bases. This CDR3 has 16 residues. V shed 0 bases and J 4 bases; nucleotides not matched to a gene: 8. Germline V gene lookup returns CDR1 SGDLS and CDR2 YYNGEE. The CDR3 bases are TGTGCCAGCAGCGTAGCGGGCCCGGGACAGGCCTATGGCTACACCTTC. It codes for CASSVAGPGQAYGYTF.

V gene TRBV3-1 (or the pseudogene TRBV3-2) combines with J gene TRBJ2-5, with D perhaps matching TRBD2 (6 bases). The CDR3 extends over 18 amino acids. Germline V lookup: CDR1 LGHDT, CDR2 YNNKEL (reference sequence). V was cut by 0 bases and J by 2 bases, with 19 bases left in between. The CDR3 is CASSQDRGGGFLQETQYF. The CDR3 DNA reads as TGTGCCAGCAGCCAAGATAGGGGTGGGGGGTTCTTACAAGAGACCCAGTACTTC.

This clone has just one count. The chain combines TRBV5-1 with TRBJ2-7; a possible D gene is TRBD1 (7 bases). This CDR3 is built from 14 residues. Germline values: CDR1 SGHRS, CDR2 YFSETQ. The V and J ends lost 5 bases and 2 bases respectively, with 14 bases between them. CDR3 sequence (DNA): TGCGCCAGCAGTTCCGGGGGACAGACCTACGAGCAGTACTTC. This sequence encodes CASSSGGQTYEQYF.

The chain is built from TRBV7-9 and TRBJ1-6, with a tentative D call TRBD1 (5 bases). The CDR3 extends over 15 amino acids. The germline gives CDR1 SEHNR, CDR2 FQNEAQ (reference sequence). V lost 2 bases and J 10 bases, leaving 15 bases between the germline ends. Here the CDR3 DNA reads TGTGCCAGCAGCTTACGGTCAGGGCCGGAATCACCCCTCCACTTT. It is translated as CASSLRSGPESPLHF.

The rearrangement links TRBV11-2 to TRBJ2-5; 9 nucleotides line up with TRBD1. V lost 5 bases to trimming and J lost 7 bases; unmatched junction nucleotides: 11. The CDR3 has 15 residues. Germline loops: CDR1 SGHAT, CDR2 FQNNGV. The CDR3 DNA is TGTGCCAGCAGCGACGTGGACAGGGGCGCTGGGACCCAGTACTTC. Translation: CASSDVDRGAGTQYF. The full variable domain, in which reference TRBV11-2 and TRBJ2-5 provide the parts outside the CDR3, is EAGVAQSPRYKIIEKRQSVAFWCNPISGHATLYWYQQILGQGPKLLIQFQNNGVVDDSQLPKDRFSAERLKGVDSTLKIQPAKLEDSAVYLCASSDVDRGAGTQYFGPGTRLLVL.

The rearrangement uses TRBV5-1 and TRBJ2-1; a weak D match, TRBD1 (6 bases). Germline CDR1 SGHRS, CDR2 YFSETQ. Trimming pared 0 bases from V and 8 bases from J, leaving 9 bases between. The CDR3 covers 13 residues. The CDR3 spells CASSLDRVHEQFF. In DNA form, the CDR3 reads TGCGCCAGCAGCTTGGACAGGGTTCATGAGCAGTTCTTC.